A selection of T cell receptor beta chains follows, all from one sample in a study of T cell responses to AZD1222 COVID-19 vaccine. The assay was immunoSEQ multiplex PCR, and TCRdb's table has in-frame clones only and misses some. The sample contains around 140,000 clones, over 75% of which appear only once. The source was peripheral blood, collected on day 0 of AZD1222 vaccination. All receptors derive from an adult in good health. Both conserved end residues are part of each CDR3. D genes are given only for firm matches. Clone size is given for some rows only: seen once, a few or many times, or a class if the clone is expanded.

CDR3aa	CDR3nt	abundance	d_gene	v_gene	j_gene	len
CASSASSGSTGELFF	TGCGCCAGCAGCGCCTCTAGCGGGAGTACCGGGGAGCTGTTTTTT	NA	TRBD2	TRBV5-1	TRBJ2-2	15
CASSLQGQGGDSPLHF	TGCGCCAGCAGCTTACAGGGACAGGGCGGGGATTCACCCCTCCACTTT	NA	TRBD1	TRBV5-1	TRBJ1-6	16
CASSYSGAFSYEQYF	TGTGCCAGCAGTTACTCCGGGGCTTTCTCCTACGAGCAGTACTTC	NA	NA	TRBV6-5	TRBJ2-7	15
CASSEPSPETQYF	TGTGCCAGCAGTGAACCCTCCCCCGAGACCCAGTACTTC	NA	NA	TRBV2	TRBJ2-5	13
CASSPIGRNEAFF	TGTGCCAGCAGCCCGATCGGACGGAATGAAGCTTTCTTT	NA	NA	TRBV11-2	TRBJ1-1	13
CASSLKTGINEKLFF	TGTGCCAGCAGCTTGAAGACAGGGATTAATGAAAAACTGTTTTTT	NA	TRBD1	TRBV13	TRBJ1-4	15
CAISAGQGDTGELFF	TGTGCCATCAGTGCCGGACAGGGGGACACCGGGGAGCTGTTTTTT	NA	TRBD1	TRBV10-3	TRBJ2-2	15
CASSHEETQYF	TGTGCCAGCAGCCACGAAGAGACCCAGTACTTC	NA	NA	TRBV11-1	TRBJ2-5	11
CASSYRVGTGELFF	TGTGCCAGCAGTTACAGGGTGGGAACCGGGGAGCTGTTTTTT	NA	NA	TRBV27	TRBJ2-2	14
CASSPPGKQPNQPQHF	TGTGCCAGTAGTCCCCCTGGGAAACAGCCGAATCAGCCCCAGCATTTT	NA	NA	TRBV19	TRBJ1-5	16
CASSLGPGGEGTQYF	TGTGCCAGCAGCTTGGGGCCGGGTGGAGAGGGTACGCAGTATTTT	NA	NA	TRBV5-4	TRBJ2-3	15
CASSLNRGLYEQYF	TGCGCCAGCAGCTTAAACAGGGGGCTCTACGAGCAGTACTTC	NA	TRBD1	TRBV5-1	TRBJ2-7	14
CASSQDPDRWTDTQYF	TGTGCCAGCAGCCAAGATCCGGACAGGTGGACAGATACGCAGTATTTT	NA	TRBD1	TRBV4-2	TRBJ2-3	16
CASSPNRDTGELFF	TGTGCCAGCAGCCCTAATCGGGACACCGGGGAGCTGTTTTTT	NA	NA	TRBV11-3	TRBJ2-2	14
CASSMDRALALFF	TGTGCCAGTAGTATGGACAGGGCGTTAGCACTGTTTTTT	NA	TRBD1	TRBV19	TRBJ1-4	13
CASSLDDRVYEQYF	TGTGCCAGCAGCTTGGACGACAGGGTCTACGAGCAGTACTTC	NA	TRBD1	TRBV5-5	TRBJ2-7	14
CASSQVESGGTSYEQYF	TGTGCCAGCAGCCAAGTAGAAAGCGGGGGGACCTCCTACGAGCAGTACTTC	NA	TRBD2	TRBV3-1/TRBV3-2	TRBJ2-7	17
CATTSSDSSGNTIYF	TGTGCCACCACGAGCAGCGATAGCTCTGGAAACACCATATATTTT	NA	NA	TRBV24-1	TRBJ1-3	15
CASSQQDSAYTEAFF	TGTGCCAGCAGCCAACAGGACAGCGCATACACTGAAGCTTTCTTT	NA	NA	TRBV4-2	TRBJ1-1	15
CASRTLASGANVLTF	TGTGCCAGCCGCACTCTGGCCTCTGGGGCCAACGTCCTGACTTTC	once	NA	TRBV6-5	TRBJ2-6	15
CASSLARGDHEQYF	TGTGCCAGCAGCTTAGCGCGAGGGGATCACGAGCAGTACTTC	NA	NA	TRBV7-8	TRBJ2-7	14
CASGPDSLAYPLHF	TGTGCTAGTGGCCCCGACAGTCTGGCTTATCCCCTCCACTTT	NA	NA	TRBV12-5	TRBJ1-6	14
CASSQDYGGYNEQFF	TGTGCCAGCAGCCAAGATTATGGGGGATACAATGAGCAGTTCTTC	NA	NA	TRBV4-2	TRBJ2-1	15
CASSFGAGTEAFF	TGTGCCAGCAGCTTTGGGGCTGGCACTGAAGCTTTCTTT	NA	NA	TRBV11-3	TRBJ1-1	13
CASSLTGGYGYTF	TGTGCCAGCAGCCTGACAGGGGGCTATGGCTACACCTTC	NA	TRBD1	TRBV6-5	TRBJ1-2	13
CASRVEGGLDEQYF	TGCGCCAGCAGAGTCGAGGGAGGCCTTGACGAGCAGTACTTC	NA	NA	TRBV5-1	TRBJ2-7	14
CASGWGQGNQPQHF	TGTGCTAGTGGTTGGGGACAGGGAAATCAGCCCCAGCATTTT	NA	TRBD1	TRBV12-5	TRBJ1-5	14
CAWSVQDGAFRYF	TGTGCCTGGAGTGTCCAGGACGGAGCCTTCCGGTACTTC	few	NA	TRBV30	TRBJ2-7	13
CASSLGGRGGTQYF	TGTGCCAGCAGCTTGGGAGGGCGCGGGGGGACCCAGTACTTC	NA	TRBD2	TRBV5-5	TRBJ2-5	14
CAIGASAYEQYF	TGTGCCATCGGTGCATCGGCCTACGAGCAGTACTTC	NA	NA	TRBV10-3	TRBJ2-7	12
CASSLSVEWGEQFF	TGTGCCAGCAGTTTATCGGTGGAATGGGGTGAGCAGTTCTTC	NA	NA	TRBV27	TRBJ2-1	14
CASSLDRRRRDSPLHF	TGTGCCAGCAGCTTAGATCGCCGGAGGCGGGACTCACCCCTCCACTTT	NA	NA	TRBV11-2	TRBJ1-6	16